The entry that follows covers one TCR beta chain sequence. Its antigen has not been determined. Within one base of it there is no much larger clone, and no base qualities were kept. This entry comes from a study of cytomegalovirus exposure and HLA in healthy donors (dated by TCRdb to 2016 to 2017). Regarding the study in general: An earlier analysis of some 620 of the donors reported 276 Gb of sequence data and 117 million unique TCR beta sequences obtained from roughly 180 million T cells. Roughly 300 gigabases of sequencing data and 70 million to 85 million unique TCR sequences were included in an early release covering roughly 700 HLA-typed donors. The genetic ancestry cluster associated with self-reported Caucasian donors included around four fifths of the 350 to 500 genotyped donors. The aim of the study was to test whether cataloging public T cell receptors could identify signatures of past pathogen exposure. The study used immunosequencing to profile the T cell repertoires of more than 650 subjects and linked those repertoires to cytomegalovirus serostatus. Along with the approximately 700-subject first cohort, a separate validation cohort of around 110 different subjects was used. High-throughput TCR immunosequencing, statistical association of individual TCRs with disease status, and machine learning were combined to predict cytomegalovirus infection status. To study patterns of TCR occurrence, a later analysis re-analyzed previously published TCR beta repertoires from around 660 donors and added high-resolution HLA genotyping. Rather than drawing on any new phenotypic data, the later analysis identified candidate immune exposures from TCR beta sequences and the way those sequences occurred across donors. In an earlier analysis of 500 to 650 of the donors, high-throughput TCR beta sequencing was used to judge whether each TCR beta V gene segment behaved as functional or pseudogenic. Donor age, sex, ethnicity and CMV serostatus were collected together with the repertoire data. A later genetic analysis took genome-wide SNP genotypes for about 65% of the roughly 670 donors and used that subset as a discovery cohort. All discovery cohort repertoires had been generated using a single sequencing platform. HLA typing covered class I and class II loci at four-digit resolution. Typing coverage differed by locus: A, B, C, DRB1 and DQB1 were typed in about 620-640 donors, DQA1 in about 500, DPA1 in some 570, and DPB1 in 400 to 480. About five DR-DQ haplotypes were handled as single units for association and clustering, since linkage in the cohort was strong. On average, about 200,000 unique TCR beta nucleotide sequences were sequenced per donor among 398 genotyped donors of the cohort, with 15% to 20% of those sequences being non-productive. Findings and caveats that apply to the study as a whole: Correlated functional status among segregating V segments might be attributable to linkage disequilibrium, but an unknown experimental factor could not be ruled out. In an earlier analysis of approximately 600 of the donors, most TCR beta V segments were observed in productive rearrangements about 90% or about 30% of the time, broadly matching IMGT annotations. Because some donors lacked HLA typing at each locus, the association tests relied only on the typed subset. In this cohort, only TCR beta chains were sequenced, and detectable features were limited by the absence of alpha or paired-chain data. Some IMGT-functional V segments, including TRBV6-2 and TRBV6-3, could not be distinguished by the 87-base-pair reads and were therefore excluded. When HLA alleles, especially DR and DQ, strongly co-occurred, attributing TCR associations to individual alleles was difficult. Cytomegalovirus status was reported to be diagnosed by the classifier with high specificity and sensitivity in both the original and validation cohorts. In a later analysis, most CMV-associated TCR beta chains were found to appear HLA-restricted, with HLA associations seemingly driven largely by CMV exposure. A later analysis reported that several top co-occurrence clusters appeared linked to parvovirus B19, influenza, CMV and Epstein-Barr virus. The study gave a list of 150 to 200 TCR beta chains associated with cytomegalovirus. In vitro tests confirmed that three of the cytomegalovirus-associated TCR beta chains recognize cytomegalovirus antigens. At a false discovery rate of 0.05, a later analysis linked fewer than 20,000 TCR beta sequences to specific HLA alleles. A further reported finding was that TCR beta sequences accurately predicted the HLA-A and HLA-B alleles for most subjects in the first cohort. V-gene and J-gene trimming of TCR beta chains was associated with a missense DCLRE1C variant in a later genetic analysis, and the association was replicated in an independent cohort. A group of highly shared sequence variants was considered likely to be a technical artifact of the sequencing pipeline. The earlier analysis of around 600 of the donors excluded seventeen rarely observed V segments, including chromosome 9 orphons, because counts were too low. A later genetic analysis reported fewer N-insertions in productive TCRs among donors in an Asian-associated ancestry cluster than the 666-donor mean. It was suggested by the authors that the approach could potentially be generalized to other disease states and immunological phenotypes. In a later analysis, HLA-associated TCR beta chains were found to be more clonally expanded and to have lower generation probabilities than equally common non-associated chains. While some public TCRs were present in many individuals, most TCR sequences turned up only very rarely across donors. Immune exposure information for the cohort was limited to CMV serostatus. According to a later analysis, TCR association rates differed among HLA loci, with DRB1 alleles showing the most associated TCRs and HLA-C alleles showing the fewest. The presence/absence analyses assumed that sequencing depth was roughly uniform across donors, and that assumption may not be true.

In total, roughly 710 healthy bone marrow donors made up the cohort. All cohort members were sampled while nominally healthy, although unrecorded immune exposures were likely present. The donor tested CMV seronegative and was one of the 352 seronegative cohort members. Each donor provided a peripheral blood sample, and peripheral blood mononuclear cells were used for TCR beta sequencing. Genomic DNA extraction from the blood cell samples was performed with the Qiagen DNeasy Blood Extraction Kit. The germline V gene yields SGHRS for CDR1 and YFSETQ for CDR2. The trim is 4 bases for V and 8 bases for J, with a gap of 21 bases between the germline ends. From its cysteine to its phenylalanine, the CDR3 spans 15 amino acids. CDR3 DNA is the only sequence kept; it has 45 bases, read in frame from the first base. Libraries were made using the immunoSEQ multiplex PCR assay. A mixture of 60 forward primers for TCR Vbeta segments and 13 reverse primers for TCR Jbeta segments was used in the multiplex PCR. Amplification of the CDR3 region of rearranged TCR beta genes was performed with a multiplex PCR assay on genomic DNA. The Illumina HiSeq System was used to sequence the amplified TCR beta libraries as 87-base-pair reads. On the authors' methods: A later analysis counted 65 million to 90 million unique TCR beta chains across the 500 to 850 repertoires, and roughly 9.9 million of these chains were shared by at least two donors. A nearest-neighbor algorithm error-corrected the raw reads and collapsed the reads into unique sequences, merging closely related sequences to remove PCR and sequencing errors. Alignment of CDR3 sequences to IMGT reference sequences was used to assign V, D and J gene segments. For a sequence to be retained, a match of at least six nucleotides to both a V gene segment and a J gene segment was required. Rearrangements were called productive when the CDR3 lacked stop codons and stayed in frame with V and J; all others were non-productive. Following IMGT convention, CDR3 was defined as the stretch from the second conserved V-encoded cysteine up to the conserved J-encoded phenylalanine. In an earlier analysis of around 640 of the donors, sequences lacking an unambiguous match to a single V gene segment were excluded. In an earlier analysis of a few hundred of the donors, V segments were called functional above 56.7% productive rearrangements and were called segregating when the between-donor standard deviation exceeded 5%. A statistical classification framework was built to diagnose cytomegalovirus status from the catalog of TCR beta chain sequences. In a later analysis, TCR nucleotide sequences were compared against IMGT/GENE-DB human TR gene sequences so that V and J genes could be assigned. In a later analysis, CDR3 sequences and most-parsimonious VDJ recombination scenarios were assigned using the TCRdist pipeline. In a later analysis, each TCR beta chain was defined by its CDR3 amino acid sequence together with its V-gene family, and reads without a unique V-gene family were excluded. As a way to deal with suspected cross-contamination and a sequencing artifact, a later analysis dropped roughly 620 nucleotide sequences that were highly shared and had low generation probability. A later analysis calculated a clonal expansion index for each public chain from normalized within-repertoire ranks of inferred template counts. Generation probabilities in a later analysis came from a VDJ recombination model fitted to out-of-frame rearrangements, and those results were checked against IGoR. A later analysis scored TCR-TCR, TCR-HLA and TCR-CMV co-occurrence with hypergeometric tests, applying a repertoire-size bias correction to TCR pairs. A later analysis estimated false discovery rates by permuting HLA or CMV assignments 20 times. In a later analysis, co-occurring TCRs were grouped using DBSCAN, and TCRdist sequence similarity was added for clustering within HLA-allele-positive subsets. Repertoires with fewer than 30,000 or more than 120,000 public chains, plus five repertoires with anomalous nucleotide sharing, were excluded from co-occurrence clustering. TCRdb obtained this table from immuneACCESS and retained in-frame rearrangements with V and J assigned. These tables miss some clones; where compared with another copy, unresolved V genes account for less than half of the shortfall, and the remainder is unexplained. Clone size and the V and J calls come from that table; the DNA yielded D and trimming. Present in this sample are some 110,000 clones, approximately 80% of which were seen just once. Less than 4.5% of the sample lies in the top ten.

The clonotype originates from a man between 40 and 49 years old in good health and CMV-seronegative. The sequence joins TRBV5-1 to TRBJ1-2; D gene: possibly TRBD1, on 5 matching bases. The sample taken for sequencing was PBMCs. The DNA sequence is as follows: TGCGCCAGCAGCAACTACCGGGACTCAACATCGGGCTACACCTTC. Its coded protein is CASSNYRDSTSGYTF.